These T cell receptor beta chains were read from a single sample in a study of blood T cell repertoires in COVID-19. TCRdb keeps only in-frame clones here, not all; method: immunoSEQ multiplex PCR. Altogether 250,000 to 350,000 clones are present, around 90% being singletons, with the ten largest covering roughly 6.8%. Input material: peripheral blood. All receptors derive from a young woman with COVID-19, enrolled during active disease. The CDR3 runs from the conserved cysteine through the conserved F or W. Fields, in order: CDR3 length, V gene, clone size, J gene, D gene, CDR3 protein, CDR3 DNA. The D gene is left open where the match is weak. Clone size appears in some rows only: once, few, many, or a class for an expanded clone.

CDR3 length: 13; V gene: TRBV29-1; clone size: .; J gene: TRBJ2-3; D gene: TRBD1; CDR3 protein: CSVDRGFTDTQYF; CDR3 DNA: TGCAGCGTGGACAGGGGTTTTACAGATACGCAGTATTTT
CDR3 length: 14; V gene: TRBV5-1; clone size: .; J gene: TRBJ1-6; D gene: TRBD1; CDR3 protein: CASSTGGDNSPLHF; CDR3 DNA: TGCGCCAGCTCCACAGGGGGCGATAATTCACCCCTCCACTTT
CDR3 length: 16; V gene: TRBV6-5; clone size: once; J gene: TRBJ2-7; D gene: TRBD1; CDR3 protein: CASSYSLGTETYEQYF; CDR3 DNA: TGTGCCAGCAGTTACTCGTTGGGGACAGAGACCTACGAGCAGTACTTC
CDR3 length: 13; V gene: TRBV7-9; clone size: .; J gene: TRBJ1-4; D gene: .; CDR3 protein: CASSPDRTEKLFF; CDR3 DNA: TGTGCCAGCAGCCCGGACAGAACCGAAAAACTGTTTTTT
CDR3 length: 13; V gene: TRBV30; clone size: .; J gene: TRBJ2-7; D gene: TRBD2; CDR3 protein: CAWSNLAGYEQYF; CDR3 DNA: TGTGCCTGGAGCAACCTAGCGGGCTACGAGCAGTACTTC
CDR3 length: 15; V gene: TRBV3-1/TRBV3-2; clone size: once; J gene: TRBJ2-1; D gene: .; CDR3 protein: CASSNPPSPYNEQFF; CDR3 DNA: TGTGCCAGCAGCAACCCTCCGAGTCCCTACAATGAGCAGTTCTTC
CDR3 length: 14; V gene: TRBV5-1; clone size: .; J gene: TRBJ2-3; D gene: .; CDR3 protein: CASSPGHYTDTQYF; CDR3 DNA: TGCGCCAGCAGCCCGGGACACTACACAGATACGCAGTATTTT
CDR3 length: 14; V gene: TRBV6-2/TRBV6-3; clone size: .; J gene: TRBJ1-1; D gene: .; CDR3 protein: CASSYSRGGTEAFF; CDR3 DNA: TGTGCCAGCAGTTACTCTAGAGGGGGTACTGAAGCTTTCTTT
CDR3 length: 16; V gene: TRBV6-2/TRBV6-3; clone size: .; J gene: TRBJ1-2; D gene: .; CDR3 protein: CASSYTTVRLVLGYTF; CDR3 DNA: TGTGCCAGCAGTTACACGACAGTCAGGCTAGTCCTCGGCTACACCTTC
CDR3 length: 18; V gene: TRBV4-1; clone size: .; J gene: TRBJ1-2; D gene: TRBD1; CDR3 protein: CASSQAPGQGLVDYGYTF; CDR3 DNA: TGCGCCAGCAGCCAAGCCCCGGGACAGGGGCTAGTCGACTATGGCTACACCTTC
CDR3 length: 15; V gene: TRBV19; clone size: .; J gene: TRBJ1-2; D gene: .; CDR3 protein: CASTYGGPFNYGYTF; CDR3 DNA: TGTGCCAGTACCTACGGGGGGCCGTTTAACTATGGCTACACCTTC
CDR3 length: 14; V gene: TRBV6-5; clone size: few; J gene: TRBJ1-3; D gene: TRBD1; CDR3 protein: CASRQGHSGNTIYF; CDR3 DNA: TGTGCCAGCCGACAGGGACACTCTGGAAACACCATATATTTT
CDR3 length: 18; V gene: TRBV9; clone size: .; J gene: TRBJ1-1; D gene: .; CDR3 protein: CASSVAREFDKTNTEAFF; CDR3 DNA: TGTGCCAGCAGCGTAGCTCGTGAATTCGACAAGACGAACACTGAAGCTTTCTTT
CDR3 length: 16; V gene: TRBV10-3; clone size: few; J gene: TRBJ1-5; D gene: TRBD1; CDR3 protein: CAISAQDRGQGQPQHF; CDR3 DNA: TGTGCCATCAGTGCCCAAGACAGGGGGCAGGGTCAGCCCCAGCATTTT
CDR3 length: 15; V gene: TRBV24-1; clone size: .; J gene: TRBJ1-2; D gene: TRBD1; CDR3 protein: CATSDPGQGFYGYTF; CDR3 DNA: TGTGCCACCAGTGACCCGGGACAGGGGTTCTATGGCTACACCTTC
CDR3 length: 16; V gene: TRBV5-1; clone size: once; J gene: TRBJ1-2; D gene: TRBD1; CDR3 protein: CASSLVGQGTVYGYTF; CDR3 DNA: TGCGCCAGCAGCTTGGTGGGACAGGGGACTGTCTATGGCTACACCTTC
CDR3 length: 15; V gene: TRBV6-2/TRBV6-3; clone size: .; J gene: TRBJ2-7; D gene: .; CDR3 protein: CASSRLSGFSYEQYF; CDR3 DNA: TGTGCCAGCAGTAGACTAAGCGGGTTCTCCTACGAGCAGTACTTC
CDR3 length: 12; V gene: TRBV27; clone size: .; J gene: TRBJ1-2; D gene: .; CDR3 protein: CASSTQGAGYTF; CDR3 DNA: TGTGCCAGCAGCACACAGGGAGCTGGCTACACCTTC
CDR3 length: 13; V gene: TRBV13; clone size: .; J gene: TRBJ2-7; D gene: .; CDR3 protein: CASSITGLAEQYF; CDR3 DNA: TGTGCCAGCAGCATAACAGGGTTAGCCGAGCAGTACTTC
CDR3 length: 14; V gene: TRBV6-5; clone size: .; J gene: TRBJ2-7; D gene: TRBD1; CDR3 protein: CATSTGLLSYEQYF; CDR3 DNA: TGTGCCACGTCGACAGGGCTTCTCTCCTACGAGCAGTACTTC
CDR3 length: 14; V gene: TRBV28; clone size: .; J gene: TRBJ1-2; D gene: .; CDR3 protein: CASSLDPETYGYTF; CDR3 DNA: TGTGCCAGCAGTTTAGATCCAGAAACGTATGGCTACACCTTC
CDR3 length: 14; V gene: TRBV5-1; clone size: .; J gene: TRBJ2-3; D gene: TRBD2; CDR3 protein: CASSVGGSVDTQYF; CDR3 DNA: TGCGCCAGCAGCGTGGGCGGGAGTGTAGATACGCAGTATTTT
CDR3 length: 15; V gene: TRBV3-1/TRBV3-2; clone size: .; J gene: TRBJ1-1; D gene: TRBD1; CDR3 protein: CASSKTGQGVRVAFF; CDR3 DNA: TGTGCCAGTAGTAAAACGGGACAGGGGGTGAGGGTGGCTTTCTTT
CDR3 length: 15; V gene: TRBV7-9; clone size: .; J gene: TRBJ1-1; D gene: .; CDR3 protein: CASSSFLPGNTEAFF; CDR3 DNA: TGTGCCAGCAGCTCCTTTCTGCCCGGGAACACTGAAGCTTTCTTT
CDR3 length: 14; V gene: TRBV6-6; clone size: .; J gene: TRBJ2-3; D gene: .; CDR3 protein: CASTWDGGSDTQYF; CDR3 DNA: TGTGCCAGCACCTGGGACGGGGGTTCAGATACGCAGTATTTT
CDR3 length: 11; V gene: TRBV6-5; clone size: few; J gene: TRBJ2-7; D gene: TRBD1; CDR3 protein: CASSPGTGQYF; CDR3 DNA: TGTGCCAGCAGTCCCGGGACAGGGCAGTACTTC
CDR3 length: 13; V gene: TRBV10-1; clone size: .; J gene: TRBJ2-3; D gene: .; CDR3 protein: CASSGGGADTQYF; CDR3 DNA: TGCGCCAGCAGCGGCGGAGGGGCAGATACGCAGTATTTT
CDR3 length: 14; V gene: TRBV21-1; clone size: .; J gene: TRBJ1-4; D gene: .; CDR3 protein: CASSNRVSDEKLFF; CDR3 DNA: TGTGCCAGCAGCAACCGTGTTTCGGATGAAAAACTGTTTTTT
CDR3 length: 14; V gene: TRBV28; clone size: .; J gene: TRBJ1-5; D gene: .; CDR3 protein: CAHSGQSSNQPQHF; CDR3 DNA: TGTGCCCATTCTGGGCAGTCAAGCAATCAGCCCCAGCATTTT
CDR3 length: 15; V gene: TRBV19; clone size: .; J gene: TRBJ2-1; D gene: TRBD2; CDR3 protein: CASSITSGTYNEQFF; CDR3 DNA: TGTGCCAGTAGTATTACTAGCGGAACTTACAATGAGCAGTTCTTC
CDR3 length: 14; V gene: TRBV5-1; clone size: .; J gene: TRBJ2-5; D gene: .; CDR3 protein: CASSLEVGLETQYF; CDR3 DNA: TGCGCCAGCAGCTTGGAAGTAGGACTGGAGACCCAGTACTTC
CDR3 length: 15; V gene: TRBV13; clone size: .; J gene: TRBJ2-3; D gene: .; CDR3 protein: CASSAQVDLTDTQYF; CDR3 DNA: TGTGCCAGCAGCGCCCAGGTAGACCTCACAGATACGCAGTATTTT
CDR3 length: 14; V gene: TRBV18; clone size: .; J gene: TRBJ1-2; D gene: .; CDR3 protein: CASSLSGGNYGYTF; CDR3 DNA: TGTGCCAGCTCATTATCGGGGGGGAACTATGGCTACACCTTC
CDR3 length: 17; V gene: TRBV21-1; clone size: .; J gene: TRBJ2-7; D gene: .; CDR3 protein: CASSKKGIRVSSYEQYF; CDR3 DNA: TGTGCCAGCAGCAAAAAGGGGATCAGGGTCAGCTCCTACGAGCAGTACTTC